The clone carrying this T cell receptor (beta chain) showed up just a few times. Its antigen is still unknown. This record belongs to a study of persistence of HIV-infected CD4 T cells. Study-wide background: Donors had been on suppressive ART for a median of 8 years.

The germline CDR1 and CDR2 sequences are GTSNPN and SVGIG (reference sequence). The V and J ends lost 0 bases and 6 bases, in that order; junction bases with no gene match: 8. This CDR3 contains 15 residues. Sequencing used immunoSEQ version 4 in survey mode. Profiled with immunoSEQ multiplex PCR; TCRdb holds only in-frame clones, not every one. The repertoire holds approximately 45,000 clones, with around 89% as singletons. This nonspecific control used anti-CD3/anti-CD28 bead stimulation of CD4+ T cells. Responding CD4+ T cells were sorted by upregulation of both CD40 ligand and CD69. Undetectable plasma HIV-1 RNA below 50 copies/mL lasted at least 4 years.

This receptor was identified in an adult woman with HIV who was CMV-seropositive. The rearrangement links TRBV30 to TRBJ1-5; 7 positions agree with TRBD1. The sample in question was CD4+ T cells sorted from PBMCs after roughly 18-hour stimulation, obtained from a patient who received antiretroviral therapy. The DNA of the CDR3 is TGTGCCTGGAGTGTACGGGGAGGGGGCGGTCAGCCCCAGCATTTT. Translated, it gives CAWSVRGGGGQPQHF.